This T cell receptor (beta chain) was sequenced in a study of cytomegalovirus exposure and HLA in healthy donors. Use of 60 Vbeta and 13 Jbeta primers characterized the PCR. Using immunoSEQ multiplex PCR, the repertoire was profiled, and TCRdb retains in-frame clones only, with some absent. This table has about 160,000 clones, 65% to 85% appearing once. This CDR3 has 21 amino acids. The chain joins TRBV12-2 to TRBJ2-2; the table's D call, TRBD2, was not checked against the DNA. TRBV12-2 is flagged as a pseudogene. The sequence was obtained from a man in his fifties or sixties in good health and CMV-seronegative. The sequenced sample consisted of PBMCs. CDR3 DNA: TGTGCAAGTCGCAACCCACCCCACGGGACCGGGACTAGCGGGAACACCGGGGAGCTGTTTTTT. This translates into CASRNPPHGTGTSGNTGELFF.